Detailed here is one T cell receptor beta chain. Germline V gene sequence: CDR1 MNHNS, CDR2 SASEGT. CDR3 size: 17 residues. V trimming: 3 bases; J trimming: 5 bases; junction bases outside the gene matches: 10. The data belong to a study of technical replicates of blood from a handful of donors. Some clones are missing from TCRdb's copy, which holds only in-frame ones; the method was immunoSEQ multiplex PCR. Here the sample spans approximately 87,000 clones, about 91% being singletons. The chain carries TRBV6-1 and TRBJ2-3, with TRBD2 matching over 11 bases. The source material was T cells isolated from PBMCs. This sequence originates from a human donor in good health. Some clones in this sample may be carry-over from other donors' samples. CDR3 amino acids: CASSEVAGGLWGDTQYF. CDR3 nucleotides: TGTGCCAGCAGTGAGGTAGCGGGAGGGCTGTGGGGAGATACGCAGTATTTT.